This paragraph reports one T cell receptor beta chain. Its antigen is still unknown. Tumor samples were taken before definitive surgery or chemotherapy. This specimen comes from a study of high-grade serous ovarian cancer treatment subgroups. The study, taken as a whole, reports: Repertoire similarity ranged roughly 0.11 to 0.85 between tumors of one patient. Clonal relatedness tracked neoantigen level, and by trend copy number and mutation load. Only CDR3 was analyzed; CDR1 and CDR2 were not. Without spatial data, bulk sequencing limits insight into HGSC tumor diversity.

The assay was immunoSEQ multiplex PCR, and TCRdb's table has in-frame clones only and misses some. In the table there are some 7,000 clones, under 80% of which are singletons. Germline-derived CDR1 and CDR2 are SGHRS and YFSETQ. V lost 0 bases, J lost 5 bases, and 14 bases lay in between. This CDR3 has 15 amino acids. J is TRBJ1-1 and V is TRBV5-1; a possible D gene is TRBD1 (6 bases). The receptor's source is a human donor with high-grade serous ovarian cancer. Material for sequencing was tumor tissue. The CDR3 protein is CASSLEGGGVTEAFF. In DNA form, the CDR3 reads TGCGCCAGCAGCTTGGAAGGAGGGGGTGTAACTGAAGCTTTCTTT.